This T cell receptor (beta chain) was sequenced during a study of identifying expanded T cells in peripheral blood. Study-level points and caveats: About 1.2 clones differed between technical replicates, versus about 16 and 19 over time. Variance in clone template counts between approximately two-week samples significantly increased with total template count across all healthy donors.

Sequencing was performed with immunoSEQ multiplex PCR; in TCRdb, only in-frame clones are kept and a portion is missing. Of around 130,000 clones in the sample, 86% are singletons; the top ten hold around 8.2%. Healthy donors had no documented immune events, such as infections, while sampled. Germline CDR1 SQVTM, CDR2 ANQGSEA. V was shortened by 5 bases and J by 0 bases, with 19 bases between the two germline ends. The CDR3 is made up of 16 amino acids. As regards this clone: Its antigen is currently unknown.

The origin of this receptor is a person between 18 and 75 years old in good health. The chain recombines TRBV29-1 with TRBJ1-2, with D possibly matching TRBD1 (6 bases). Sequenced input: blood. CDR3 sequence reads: CSVRQDGGSANYGYTF. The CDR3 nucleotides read TGCAGCGTTAGACAGGACGGGGGCTCAGCTAACTATGGCTACACCTTC. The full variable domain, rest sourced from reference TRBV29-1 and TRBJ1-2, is SAVISQKPSRDICQRGTSLTIQCQVDSQVTMMFWYRQQPGQSLTLIATANQGSEATYESGFVIDKFPISRPNLTFSTLTVSNMSPEDSSIYLCSVRQDGGSANYGYTFGSGTRLTVV.